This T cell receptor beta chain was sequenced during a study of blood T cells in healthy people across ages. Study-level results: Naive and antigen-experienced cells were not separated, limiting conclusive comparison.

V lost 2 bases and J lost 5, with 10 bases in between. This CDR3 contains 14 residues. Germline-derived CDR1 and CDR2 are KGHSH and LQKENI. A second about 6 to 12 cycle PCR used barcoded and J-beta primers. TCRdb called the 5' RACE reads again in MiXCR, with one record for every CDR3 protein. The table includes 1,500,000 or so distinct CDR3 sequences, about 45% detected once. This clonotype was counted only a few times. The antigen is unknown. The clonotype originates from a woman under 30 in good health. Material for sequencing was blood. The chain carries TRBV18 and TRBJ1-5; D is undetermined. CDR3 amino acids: CASSPGLGDQPQHF. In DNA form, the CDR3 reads TGTGCCAGCTCACCAGGTCTGGGCGATCAGCCCCAGCATTTT.